In its sample, the clone carrying this T cell receptor (beta chain) was seen once. Clones were sequenced by immunoSEQ multiplex PCR, and TCRdb holds only the in-frame ones, with some missing. The sample holds about 49,000 clones; nearly 80% are singletons and the top ten take approximately 7.9%. The data originate from a study of OX40 agonist ivuxolimab in advanced cancers. Per the germline V gene, CDR1 is SNHLY and CDR2 is FYNNEI. V lost 8 bases and J lost 4, with 18 bases in between. This CDR3 is 14 amino acids long. Sample: CD4+ or CD8+ T cells sorted from blood, taken in a trial of the OX40 agonist ivuxolimab. This sequence joins TRBV2 and TRBJ2-7; tentatively, D is TRBD1 (6 bases). This TCR came from an adult with an advanced solid tumor such as melanoma, head and neck, liver or kidney cancer. CDR3 in amino acids: CASVTQGRGYEQYF. CDR3 sequence (DNA): TGTGCCAGCGTTACACAGGGCCGCGGGTACGAGCAGTACTTC.